What follows is one T cell receptor (beta chain) and its context. TCRdb's table, derived via immunoSEQ multiplex PCR, lists solely in-frame clones and lacks some. The sample holds about 480,000 clones; about 88% are singletons and the top ten take around 7.9%. V lost 6 bases and J lost 6, with 14 bases in between. The length of the CDR3 is 14 residues. CDR1 MNHEY and CDR2 SVGAGI come from the germline V gene. The entry originates in a study of blood T cell repertoires in COVID-19. Study summary: From T cells, B-cell-depleted T cells, or PBMCs came the material, which was cDNA or gDNA.

The rearrangement joins TRBV6-5 to TRBJ2-2, with a weak D call TRBD1 (5 bases). This clonotype was obtained from a woman aged 60-75 years who had recovered from COVID-19. The source material was PBMCs or T cells enriched from blood (not recorded which). CDR3 coding DNA: TGTGCCAGCAGGGGGCAGATCCAGTCCGGGGAGCTGTTTTTT. Its translation: CASRGQIQSGELFF.